The clone carrying this T cell receptor beta chain showed up many times. Libraries of TCR beta came from iRepertoire HTBI primers plus Arm-PCR of CDR3 regions. TCRdb called the multiplex PCR reads again in MiXCR, with one record for every CDR3 protein. The data show hundreds of thousands of distinct CDR3 sequences, over 15% seen once. The record originates from a study of regulatory T cells in long-lasting Graves disease. The V end was cut by 6 bases, the J end by 4 bases, with 9 bases between. The CDR3 sequence is 13 residues long. Time point: newly diagnosed GD, antithyroid drugs for less than 3 months. Construction of the TCR library relied on RNA isolated from PBMCs. These data also featured in a second study, about T cells in Graves' hyperthyroidism and ophthalmopathy.

The V call is TRBV12-3 or TRBV12-4, the J call TRBJ2-2; no clear D. Material: peripheral blood mononuclear cells (PBMCs), obtained at new diagnosis, from a patient treated with antithyroid drugs. This receptor was obtained from a middle-aged man with Graves disease. CDR3 sequence (DNA): TGTGCCAGCAGCCGTCACAGCACCGGGGAGCTGTTTTTT. Translating it yields CASSRHSTGELFF.